The clone carrying this T cell receptor beta chain has a single count. The germline V gene encodes CDR1 SGHAT and CDR2 FQNNGV. The CDR3 extends over 15 amino acids. The V gene lost 5 bases and the J gene lost 4 bases, with 18 bases spanning the gap. This sample was taken from a study of shared clonotypes between healthy human individuals. Some clones are missing from TCRdb's copy, which holds only in-frame ones; the method was immunoSEQ multiplex PCR. The table has some 2,000,000 clones, 95% seen once. The investigators split CD4+ cells into a CD45RA+ naive subset and a CD45RA-negative memory subset. The sequencing sample was made of naive CD4+ T cells sorted from blood. As to subset: CD45RA+ positively selected. The sequence was obtained from a man younger than 30 in good health. The chain has TRBV11-2 and TRBJ2-7, with D perhaps being TRBD1 or TRBD2 (6 bases each). CDR3 DNA sequence: TGTGCCAGCAGCCCACGCCCGGGGGCTGTATACGAGCAGTACTTC. Translating gives CASSPRPGAVYEQYF.